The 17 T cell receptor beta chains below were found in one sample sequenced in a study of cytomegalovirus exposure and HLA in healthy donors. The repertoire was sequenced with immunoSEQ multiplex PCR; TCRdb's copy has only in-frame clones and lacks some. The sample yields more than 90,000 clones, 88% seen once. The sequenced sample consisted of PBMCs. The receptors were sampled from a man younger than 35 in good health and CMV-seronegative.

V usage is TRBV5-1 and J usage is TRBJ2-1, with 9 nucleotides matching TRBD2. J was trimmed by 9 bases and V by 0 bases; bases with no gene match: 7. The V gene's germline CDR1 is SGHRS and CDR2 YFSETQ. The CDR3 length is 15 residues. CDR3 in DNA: TGCGCCAGCAGCTTGGCTTTAGCGGGAGTCGCTGAGCAGTTCTTC. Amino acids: CASSLALAGVAEQFF.

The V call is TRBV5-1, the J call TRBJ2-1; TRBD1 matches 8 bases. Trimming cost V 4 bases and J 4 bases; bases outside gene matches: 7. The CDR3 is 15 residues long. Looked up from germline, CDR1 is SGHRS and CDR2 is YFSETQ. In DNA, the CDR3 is TGCGCCAGCAGCCAGGACAGGGATTCATACAATGAGCAGTTCTTC. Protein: CASSQDRDSYNEQFF.

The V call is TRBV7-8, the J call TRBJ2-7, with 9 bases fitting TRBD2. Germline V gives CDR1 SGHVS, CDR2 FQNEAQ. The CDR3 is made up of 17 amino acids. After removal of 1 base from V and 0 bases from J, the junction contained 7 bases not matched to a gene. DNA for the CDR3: TGTGCCAGCAGCTTAGGGGGGTTAGCGGGGGACTCCTACGAGCAGTACTTC. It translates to CASSLGGLAGDSYEQYF.

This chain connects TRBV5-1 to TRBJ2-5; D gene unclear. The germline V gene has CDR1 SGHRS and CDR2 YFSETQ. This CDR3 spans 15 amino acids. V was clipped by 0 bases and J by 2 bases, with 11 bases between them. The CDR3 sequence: CASSLGINLQETQYF. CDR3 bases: TGCGCCAGCAGCTTGGGAATAAACTTACAAGAGACCCAGTACTTC.

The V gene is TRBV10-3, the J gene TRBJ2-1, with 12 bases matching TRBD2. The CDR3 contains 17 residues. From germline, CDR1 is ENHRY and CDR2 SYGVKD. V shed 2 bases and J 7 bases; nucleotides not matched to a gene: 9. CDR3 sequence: CAISERRASGGDNEQFF. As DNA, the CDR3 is TGTGCCATCAGTGAGCGGCGTGCTAGCGGGGGGGATAATGAGCAGTTCTTC.

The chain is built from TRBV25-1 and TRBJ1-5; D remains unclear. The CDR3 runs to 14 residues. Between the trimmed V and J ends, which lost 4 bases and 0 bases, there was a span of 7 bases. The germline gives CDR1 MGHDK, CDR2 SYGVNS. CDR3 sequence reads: CASSGQNSNQPQHF. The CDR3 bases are TGTGCCAGCAGTGGGCAAAATAGCAATCAGCCCCAGCATTTT.

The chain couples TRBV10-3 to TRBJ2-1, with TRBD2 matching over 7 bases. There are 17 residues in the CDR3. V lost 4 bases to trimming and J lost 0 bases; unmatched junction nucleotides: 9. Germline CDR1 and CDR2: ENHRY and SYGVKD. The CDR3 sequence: CAISAVRGGGSYNEQFF. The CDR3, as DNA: TGTGCCATCAGTGCCGTACGTGGGGGGGGCTCCTACAATGAGCAGTTCTTC.

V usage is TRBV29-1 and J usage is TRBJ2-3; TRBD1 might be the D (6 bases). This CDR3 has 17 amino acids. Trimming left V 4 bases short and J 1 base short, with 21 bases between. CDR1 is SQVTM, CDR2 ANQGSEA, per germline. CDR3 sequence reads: CSVASTAQGLGTDTQYF. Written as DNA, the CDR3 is TGCAGCGTTGCGTCAACTGCTCAGGGGCTTGGCACAGATACGCAGTATTTT.

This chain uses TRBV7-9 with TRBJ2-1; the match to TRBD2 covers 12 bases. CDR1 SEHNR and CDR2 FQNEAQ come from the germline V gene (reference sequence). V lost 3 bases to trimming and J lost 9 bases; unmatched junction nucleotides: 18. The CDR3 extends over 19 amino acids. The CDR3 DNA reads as TGTGCCAGCAGCTTGTCCCAACAAGTAACTAGCGGGGGGATGGGTGAGCAGTTCTTC. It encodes CASSLSQQVTSGGMGEQFF.

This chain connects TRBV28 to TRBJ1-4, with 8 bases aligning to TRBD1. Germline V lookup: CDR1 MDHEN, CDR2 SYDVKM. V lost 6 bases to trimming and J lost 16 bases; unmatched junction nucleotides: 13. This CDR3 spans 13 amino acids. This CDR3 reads CASSLRTGTISFF. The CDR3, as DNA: TGTGCCAGCAGCCTTCGGACAGGGACGATTTCGTTTTTT.

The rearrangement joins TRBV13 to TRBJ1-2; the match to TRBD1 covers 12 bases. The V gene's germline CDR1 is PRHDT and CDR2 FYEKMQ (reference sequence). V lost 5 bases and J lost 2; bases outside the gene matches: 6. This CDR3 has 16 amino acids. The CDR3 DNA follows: TGTGCCAGCAGCATGACCGGGACAGGGGGCAACTATGGCTACACCTTC. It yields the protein CASSMTGTGGNYGYTF.

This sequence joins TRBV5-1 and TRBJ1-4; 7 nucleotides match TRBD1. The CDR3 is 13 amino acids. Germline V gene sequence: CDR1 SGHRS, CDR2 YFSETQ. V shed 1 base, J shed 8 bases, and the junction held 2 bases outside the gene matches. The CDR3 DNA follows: TGCGCCAGCAGCTTGACAGGGGTCGAAAAACTGTTTTTT. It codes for CASSLTGVEKLFF.

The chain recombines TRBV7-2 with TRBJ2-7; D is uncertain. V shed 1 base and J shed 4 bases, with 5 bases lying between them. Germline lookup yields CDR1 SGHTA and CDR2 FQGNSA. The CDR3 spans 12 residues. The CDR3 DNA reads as TGTGCCAGCAGCTTAGACAAATACGAGCAGTACTTC. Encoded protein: CASSLDKYEQYF.

CDR3 in amino acids: CASSLGGQNTEAFF. For the CDR3, the DNA is TGCGCCAGCAGCTTGGGGGGACAAAACACTGAAGCTTTCTTT. The rearrangement joins TRBV5-1 to TRBJ1-1, with D possibly TRBD1 on 6 matching bases. Trimming removed 0 bases at V and 2 bases at J, with 8 bases between. CDR1 is SGHRS, CDR2 YFSETQ, per germline. The CDR3 has 14 amino acids.

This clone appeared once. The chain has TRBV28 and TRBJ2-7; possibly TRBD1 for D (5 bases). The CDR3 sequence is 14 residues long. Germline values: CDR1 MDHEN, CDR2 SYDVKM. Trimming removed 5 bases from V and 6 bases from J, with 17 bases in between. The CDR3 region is CASSPRTPGGEQYF. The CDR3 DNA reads TGTGCCAGCAGTCCCCGGACACCCGGTGGCGAGCAGTACTTC.

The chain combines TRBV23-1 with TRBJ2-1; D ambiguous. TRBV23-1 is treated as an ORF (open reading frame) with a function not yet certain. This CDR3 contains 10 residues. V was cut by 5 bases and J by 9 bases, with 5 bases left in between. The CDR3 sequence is CASSSREQFF. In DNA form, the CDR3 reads TGCGCCAGCAGTTCCCGTGAGCAGTTCTTC.

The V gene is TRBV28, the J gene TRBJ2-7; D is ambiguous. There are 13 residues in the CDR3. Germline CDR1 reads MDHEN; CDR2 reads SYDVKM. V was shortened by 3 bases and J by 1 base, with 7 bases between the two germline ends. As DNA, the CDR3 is TGTGCCAGCAGTTTTCGGGTTTCCTACGAGCAGTACTTC. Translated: CASSFRVSYEQYF.